These 23 T cell receptor beta chains originate from one sample sequenced in a study of STAT5B mutations in CD4+ large granular lymphocyte leukemia. Profiling relied on immunoSEQ multiplex PCR, and the TCRdb table lists in-frame clones only, not all of them. The sample holds over 20,000 clones, about 86% seen once. Sequenced input: CD4+ T cells from blood buffy coats. Receptors were obtained from a human donor in good health.

V is TRBV7-9 and J is TRBJ1-1; 7 nucleotides agree with TRBD1. Unmatched junction bases numbered 17, after V lost 5 bases and J lost 5 bases. Germline assignment: CDR1 SEHNR and CDR2 FQNEAQ (reference sequence). The CDR3 is 17 amino acids. CDR3: CASSHSGTVGFKTEAFF. The CDR3 bases are TGTGCCAGCAGCCACTCCGGGACAGTGGGCTTTAAAACTGAAGCTTTCTTT.

The chain joins TRBV11-3 to TRBJ2-4, with TRBD1 matching 8 bases. Germline V lookup: CDR1 SGHNT, CDR2 YENEEA. Trimming took 4 bases from V and 6 from J; bases not matched to a gene: 5. This CDR3 has 14 amino acids. The CDR3 sequence is CASSSGQGGNIQYF. CDR3 sequence (DNA): TGTGCCAGCAGCTCCGGACAGGGCGGAAACATTCAGTACTTC.

V and J are TRBV29-1 and TRBJ2-7; weak D call: TRBD2 (5 bases). Between the trimmed V and J ends, which lost 2 bases and 6 bases, there was a span of 20 bases. Germline V gives CDR1 SQVTM, CDR2 ANQGSEA. The CDR3 sequence is 15 residues long. The CDR3 nucleotides read TGCAGCGTTGAAACAGTGGGAGTTCAATCGACCGAGCAGTACTTC. It encodes CSVETVGVQSTEQYF.

This rearrangement joins TRBV28 to TRBJ2-7; D uncertain. Germline V gives CDR1 MDHEN, CDR2 SYDVKM. The V and J ends lost 5 bases and 2 bases respectively, with 16 bases between them. The CDR3 sequence is 15 residues long. The CDR3 DNA sequence: TGTGCCAGCAGTGCATCAGTACCAAGTACCTACGAGCAGTACGTC. Amino acids: CASSASVPSTYEQYV.

The J gene is TRBJ1-1, the V gene TRBV5-1; possibly TRBD1 for D (5 bases). The CDR3 sequence is 16 residues long. V gave up 0 bases and J gave up 6 bases, with 18 bases separating them. CDR1 is SGHRS and CDR2 is YFSETQ in the germline V gene. The CDR3 here is CASSLDGRGLGSEAFF. CDR3 nucleotides: TGCGCCAGCAGCTTGGATGGGAGGGGTCTAGGTTCTGAAGCTTTCTTT.

The sample holds one count of this clone. This chain links TRBV2 with TRBJ2-5; D gene unclear. Trimming cost V 1 base and J 3 bases, with 9 bases left between them. Germline CDR1 is SNHLY and CDR2 is FYNNEI. This CDR3 has 14 residues. CDR3 DNA: TGTGCCAGCAGTGAAGAGACTCTGAAAGAGACCCAGTACTTC. Translating it yields CASSEETLKETQYF.

This chain connects TRBV15 to TRBJ1-5, with 7 bases aligning to TRBD1. This CDR3 spans 14 amino acids. CDR1 is LNHNV and CDR2 is YYDKDF in the germline V gene (reference sequence). Trimming cost V 3 bases and J 4 bases; bases outside gene matches: 3. The CDR3 DNA is TGTGCCACCAGCAGCGGGACAGTGAATCAGCCCCAGCATTTT. Translating it yields CATSSGTVNQPQHF.

This clone was detected once. The chain combines TRBV6-1 with TRBJ2-4, with unresolved D. V shed 2 bases and J shed 0 bases, with 11 bases lying between them. There are 16 residues in the CDR3. CDR1 is MNHNS and CDR2 is SASEGT in the germline V gene. The CDR3 here is CASSERPQLAKNIQYF. In DNA, the CDR3 is TGTGCCAGCAGTGAACGTCCCCAGTTAGCCAAAAACATTCAGTACTTC.

The CDR3 protein is CASSEQGRYEKLFF. The CDR3 DNA reads TGTGCCAGCAGTGAACAGGGGAGGTATGAAAAACTGTTTTTT. The V and J genes are TRBV28 and TRBJ1-4; 7 bases fit TRBD1. V shed 5 bases, J shed 6 bases, and the junction held 6 bases outside the gene matches. From germline, CDR1 is MDHEN and CDR2 SYDVKM. This CDR3 has 14 amino acids.

This sequence joins TRBV29-1 and TRBJ2-3, with 9 bases fitting TRBD1. This CDR3 contains 14 residues. V lost 7 bases to trimming and J lost 1 base; unmatched junction nucleotides: 6. The germline CDR1 and CDR2 sequences are SQVTM and ANQGSEA. CDR3 sequence: CSARGDRGTDTQYF. CDR3 coding DNA: TGCAGCGCAAGGGGGGACAGGGGCACAGATACGCAGTATTTT.

This clone is a singleton in its sample. The chain is built from TRBV5-1 and TRBJ2-5, with TRBD2 as a possible D gene (7 bases). CDR3 size: 15 residues. Trimming removed 0 bases from V and 3 bases from J, with 12 bases in between. Germline V gene sequence: CDR1 SGHRS, CDR2 YFSETQ. The CDR3 spells CASSLGGGREETQYF. The CDR3 DNA sequence: TGCGCCAGCAGCTTGGGGGGGGGCCGAGAAGAGACCCAGTACTTC.

The chain couples TRBV6-1 to TRBJ2-5, with 9 bases aligning to TRBD2. The V gene end was trimmed by 5 bases and the J gene end by 2 bases; junction bases not matched to a gene: 6. The germline V gene has CDR1 MNHNS and CDR2 SASEGT. The CDR3 covers 15 residues. The CDR3 loop is CASSWGLAEQETQYF. CDR3 nucleotide sequence: TGTGCCAGCAGTTGGGGACTAGCAGAACAAGAGACCCAGTACTTC.

This clone has just a few counts. This rearrangement joins TRBV5-4 to TRBJ2-5; 9 bases agree with TRBD1. The J segment lost 5 bases and the V segment lost 4 bases, leaving 3 bases of the junction unmatched. CDR3 length equals 13 residues. Germline CDR1 reads SGHNT; CDR2 reads YYREEE (reference sequence). As DNA, the CDR3 is TGTGCCAGCAGCCAGGACAGGGGTGAGACCCAGTACTTC. Amino acids: CASSQDRGETQYF.

This clone was seen just once. This chain uses TRBV6-1 with TRBJ1-4, with D hard to call. The V gene's germline CDR1 is MNHNS and CDR2 SASEGT. The CDR3 has 13 amino acids. V lost 8 bases, J lost 13 bases, and 20 bases lay in between. CDR3 in DNA: TGTGCCAGCCAAGAACCCTGGACGAACGGACTGTTTTTT. This sequence encodes CASQEPWTNGLFF.

This chain uses TRBV7-2 with TRBJ1-2; TRBD1 might be the D (6 bases). This CDR3 has 16 residues. CDR1 is SGHTA and CDR2 is FQGNSA in the germline V gene. V was trimmed by 7 bases and J by 1 base, leaving 19 bases between them. CDR3 DNA: TGTGCCAGCAACAATAATAAGGACAGCGGTAACTATGGCTACACCTTC. Residues: CASNNNKDSGNYGYTF.

The chain uses TRBV18 and TRBJ2-1; 8 bases agree with TRBD2. Germline values: CDR1 KGHSH, CDR2 LQKENI. The CDR3 is made up of 15 amino acids. V was clipped by 2 bases and J by 6 bases; unmatched bases: 6. CDR3 coding DNA: TGTGCCAGCTCACCAGCCCTAGCGGGTAGCAATGAGCAGTTCTTC. It yields the protein CASSPALAGSNEQFF.

CDR3 coding DNA: TGTGCCAGCAGTTCGTCGGGACTTAAAAATGAGCAGTTCTTC. Its protein is CASSSSGLKNEQFF. V usage is TRBV27 and J usage is TRBJ2-1, with a possible D match to TRBD2 (6 bases). There are 14 residues in the CDR3. Trimming left V 4 bases short and J 7 bases short, with 14 bases between. Germline values: CDR1 MNHEY, CDR2 SMNVEV (reference sequence).

V is TRBV10-3 and J is TRBJ1-1, with D maybe TRBD1 (6 bases). The CDR3 runs 15 residues. The V end was cut by 6 bases, the J end by 8 bases, with 22 bases between. Per germline, CDR1 ENHRY and CDR2 SYGVKD. The CDR3 reads CAIRNQQGAGREAFF. CDR3 DNA: TGTGCCATCAGAAATCAACAGGGCGCCGGAAGGGAAGCTTTCTTT.

The chain combines TRBV5-1 with TRBJ1-1; tentative D call: TRBD1 (6 bases). The CDR3 totals 14 residues. V was trimmed by 5 bases and J by 3 bases, leaving 14 bases between them. Looked up from germline, CDR1 is SGHRS and CDR2 is YFSETQ. CDR3 bases: TGCGCCAGCAGTACAGGGAATACGGACACTGAAGCTTTCTTT. Translating gives CASSTGNTDTEAFF. The full variable domain, in which reference TRBV5-1 and TRBJ1-1 provide the parts outside the CDR3, is KAGVTQTPRYLIKTRGQQVTLSCSPISGHRSVSWYQQTPGQGLQFLFEYFSETQRNKGNFPGRFSGRQFSNSRSEMNVSTLELGDSALYLCASSTGNTDTEAFFGQGTRLTVV.

This chain uses TRBV6-1 with TRBJ1-6, with 8 bases aligning to TRBD1. Trimming cost V 5 bases and J 7 bases; bases outside gene matches: 7. The CDR3 length is 15 residues. CDR1 and CDR2 (germline): MNHNS, SASEGT. The CDR3 loop reads CASSPSGTGNSPLHF. The CDR3 DNA is TGTGCCAGCAGTCCCTCCGGGACAGGCAATTCACCCCTCCACTTT.

The rearrangement joins TRBV2 to TRBJ2-1, with 7 nucleotides matching TRBD2. This CDR3 is 15 amino acids long. V trimming: 1 base; J trimming: 5 bases; junction bases outside the gene matches: 5. The germline CDR1 and CDR2 sequences are SNHLY and FYNNEI. As DNA, the CDR3 is TGTGCCAGCAGTGAAGGGACTAGTCACAACAATGAGCAGTTCTTC. Protein product: CASSEGTSHNNEQFF.

This clone was seen more than once but under ten times. CDR3 in amino acids: CASSLPQGRQEKLFF. CDR3 sequence (DNA): TGTGCCAGCAGTCTTCCACAGGGGAGACAAGAAAAACTGTTTTTT. The rearrangement joins TRBV28 to TRBJ1-4, with TRBD1 identical over 7 bases. The CDR3 has 15 amino acids. V was pared by 5 bases and J by 8 bases, with 11 bases of the junction left unmatched. CDR1 is MDHEN and CDR2 is SYDVKM in the germline V gene. Full variable domain (outside the CDR3, taken from reference TRBV28 and TRBJ1-4): DVKVTQSSRYLVKRTGEKVFLECVQDMDHENMFWYRQDPGLGLRLIYFSYDVKMKEKGDIPEGYSVSREKKERFSLILESASTNQTSMYLCASSLPQGRQEKLFFGSGTQLSVL.

The chain is built from TRBV2 and TRBJ2-1; TRBD2 aligns across 10 bases. Germline assignment: CDR1 SNHLY and CDR2 FYNNEI. This CDR3 region has 15 residues. J was trimmed by 0 bases and V by 7 bases; bases with no gene match: 3. The CDR3 is CASTSGGASYNEQFF. CDR3 bases: TGTGCCAGCACAAGCGGGGGGGCCTCCTACAATGAGCAGTTCTTC.